This paragraph reports one TCR beta chain. Antigen unknown. This sample was taken from a study of cytomegalovirus exposure and HLA in healthy donors. Study outcomes and limitations: It was around 160 TCR beta chains that were listed as cytomegalovirus-associated. Reported findings show TCR beta sequences accurately forecast HLA-A and HLA-B alleles in most subjects.

Both 60 Vbeta primers and 13 Jbeta primers went into the PCR. Libraries were prepared by immunoSEQ multiplex PCR; TCRdb keeps only in-frame clonotypes and omits some of them. The profile shows around 150,000 clones, 75% of them singletons. The TCR sequence derives from a woman between 45 and 60 years old in good health and CMV-seropositive. The sequencing input was PBMCs.

The CDR3 nucleotides read TGTGCCAGCAGCTTACGGGGGGCCGGGGAGCTGTTTTTT. Its translation: CASSLRGAGELFF. The genes are TRBV5-6 and TRBJ2-2; the match to TRBD2 covers 7 bases. The CDR3 has 13 amino acids. Trimming took 2 bases from V and 6 from J; bases not matched to a gene: 1. The germline V gene has CDR1 SGHDT and CDR2 YYEEEE.